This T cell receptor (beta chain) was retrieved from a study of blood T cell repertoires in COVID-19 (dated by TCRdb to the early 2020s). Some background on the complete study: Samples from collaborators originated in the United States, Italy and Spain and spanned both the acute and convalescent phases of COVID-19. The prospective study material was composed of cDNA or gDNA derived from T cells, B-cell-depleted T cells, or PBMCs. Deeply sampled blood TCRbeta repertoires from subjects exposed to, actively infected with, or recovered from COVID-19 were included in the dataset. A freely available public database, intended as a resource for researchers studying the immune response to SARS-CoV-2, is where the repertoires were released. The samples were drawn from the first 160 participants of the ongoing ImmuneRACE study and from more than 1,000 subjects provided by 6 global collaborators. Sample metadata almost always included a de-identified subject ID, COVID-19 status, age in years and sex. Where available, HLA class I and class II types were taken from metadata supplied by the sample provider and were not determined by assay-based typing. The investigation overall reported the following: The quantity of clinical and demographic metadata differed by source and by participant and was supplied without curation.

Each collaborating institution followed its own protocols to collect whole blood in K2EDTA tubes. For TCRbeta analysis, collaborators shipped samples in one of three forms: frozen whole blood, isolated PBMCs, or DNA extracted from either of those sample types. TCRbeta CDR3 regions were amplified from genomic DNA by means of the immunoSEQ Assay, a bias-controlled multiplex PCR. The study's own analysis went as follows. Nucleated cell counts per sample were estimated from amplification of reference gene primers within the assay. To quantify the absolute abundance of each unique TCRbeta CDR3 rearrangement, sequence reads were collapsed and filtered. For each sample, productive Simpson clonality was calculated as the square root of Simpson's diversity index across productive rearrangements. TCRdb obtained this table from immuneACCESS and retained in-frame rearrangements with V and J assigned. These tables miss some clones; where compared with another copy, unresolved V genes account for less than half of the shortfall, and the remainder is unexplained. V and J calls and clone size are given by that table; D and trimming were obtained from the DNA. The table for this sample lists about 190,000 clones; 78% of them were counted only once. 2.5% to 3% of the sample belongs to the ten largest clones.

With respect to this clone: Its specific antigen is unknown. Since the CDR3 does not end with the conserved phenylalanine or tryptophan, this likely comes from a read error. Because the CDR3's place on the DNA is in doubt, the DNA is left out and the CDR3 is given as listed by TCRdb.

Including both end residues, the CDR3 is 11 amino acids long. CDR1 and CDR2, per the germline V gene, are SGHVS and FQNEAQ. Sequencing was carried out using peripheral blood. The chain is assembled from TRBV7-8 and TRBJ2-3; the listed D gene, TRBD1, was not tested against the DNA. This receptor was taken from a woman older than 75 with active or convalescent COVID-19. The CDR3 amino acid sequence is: CASSFWSDRAV.